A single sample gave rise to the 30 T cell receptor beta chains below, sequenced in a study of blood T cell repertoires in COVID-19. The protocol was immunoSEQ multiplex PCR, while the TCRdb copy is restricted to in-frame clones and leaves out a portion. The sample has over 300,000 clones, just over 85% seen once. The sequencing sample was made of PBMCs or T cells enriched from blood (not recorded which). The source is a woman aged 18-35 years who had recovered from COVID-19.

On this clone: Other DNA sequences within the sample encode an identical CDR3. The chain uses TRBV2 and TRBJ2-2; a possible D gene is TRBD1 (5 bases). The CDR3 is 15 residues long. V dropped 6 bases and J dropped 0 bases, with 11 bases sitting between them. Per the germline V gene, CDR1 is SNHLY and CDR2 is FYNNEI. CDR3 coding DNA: TGTGCCAGCAGGGCCGACAGTTCGAACACCGGGGAGCTGTTTTTT. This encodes CASRADSSNTGELFF.

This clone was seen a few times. Written as DNA, the CDR3 is TGTGCCAGCAGCCCCGGGTTTGGACAGCAATACACCTTC. Amino acid sequence: CASSPGFGQQYTF. V is TRBV5-4 and J is TRBJ1-2; TRBD1 is a possible D gene (6 bases). CDR1 SGHNT and CDR2 YYREEE come from the germline V gene (reference sequence). The germline V and J ends were trimmed by 4 bases and 11 bases, with 18 bases remaining between them. The CDR3 runs 13 residues. Combining the CDR3 with reference TRBV5-4 and TRBJ1-2 gives the whole variable domain ETGVTQSPTHLIKTRGQQVTLRCSSQSGHNTVSWYQQALGQGPQFIFQYYREEENGRGNFPPRFSGLQFPNYSSELNVNALELDDSALYLCASSPGFGQQYTFGSGTRLTVV.

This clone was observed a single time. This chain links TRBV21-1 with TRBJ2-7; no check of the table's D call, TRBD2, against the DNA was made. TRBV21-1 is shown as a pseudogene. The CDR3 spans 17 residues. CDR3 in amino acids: CASSKNPSRDWTYEQYF. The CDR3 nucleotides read TGTGCCAGCAGCAAAAACCCATCCCGGGACTGGACCTACGAGCAGTACTTC.

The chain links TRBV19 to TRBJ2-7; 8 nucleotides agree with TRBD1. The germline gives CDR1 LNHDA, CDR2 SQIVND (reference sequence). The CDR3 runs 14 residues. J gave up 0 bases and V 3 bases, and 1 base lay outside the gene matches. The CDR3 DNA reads TGTGCCAGTAGTATGGACAGGGTCTCCTACGAGCAGTACTTC. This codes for CASSMDRVSYEQYF. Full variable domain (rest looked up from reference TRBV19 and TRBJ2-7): DGGITQSPKYLFRKEGQNVTLSCEQNLNHDAMYWYRQDPGQGLRLIYYSQIVNDFQKGDIAEGYSVSREKKESFPLTVTSAQKNPTAFYLCASSMDRVSYEQYFGPGTRLTVT.

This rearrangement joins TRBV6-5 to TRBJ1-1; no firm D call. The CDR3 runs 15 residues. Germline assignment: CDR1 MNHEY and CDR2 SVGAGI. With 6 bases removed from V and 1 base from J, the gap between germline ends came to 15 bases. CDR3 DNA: TGTGCCAGCAGAGAGACATACCCAAGGAACACTGAAGCTTTCTTT. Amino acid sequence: CASRETYPRNTEAFF.

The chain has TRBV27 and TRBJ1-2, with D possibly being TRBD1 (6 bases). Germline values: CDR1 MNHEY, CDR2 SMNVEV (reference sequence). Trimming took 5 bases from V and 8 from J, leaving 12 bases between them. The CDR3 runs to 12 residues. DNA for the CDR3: TGTGCCAGCAGTCCCACAGGGTGGGGCTACACCTTC. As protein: CASSPTGWGYTF.

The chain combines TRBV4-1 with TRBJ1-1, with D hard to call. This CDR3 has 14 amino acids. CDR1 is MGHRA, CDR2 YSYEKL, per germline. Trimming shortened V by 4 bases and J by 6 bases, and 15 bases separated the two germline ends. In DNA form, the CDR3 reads TGCGCCAGCAGCCCGGGATGGCTCAACGCTGAAGCTTTCTTT. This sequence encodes CASSPGWLNAEAFF.

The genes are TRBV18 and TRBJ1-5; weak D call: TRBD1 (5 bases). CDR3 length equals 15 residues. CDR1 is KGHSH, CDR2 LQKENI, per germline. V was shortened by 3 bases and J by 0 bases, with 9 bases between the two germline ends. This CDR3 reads CASSPVQGSNQPQHF. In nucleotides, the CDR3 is TGTGCCAGCTCACCGGTCCAGGGTAGCAATCAGCCCCAGCATTTT.

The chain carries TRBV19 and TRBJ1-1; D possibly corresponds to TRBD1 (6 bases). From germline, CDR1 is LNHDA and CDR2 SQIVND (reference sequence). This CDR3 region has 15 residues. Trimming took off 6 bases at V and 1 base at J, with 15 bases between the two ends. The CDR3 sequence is CASRPQGRWNTEAFF. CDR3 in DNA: TGTGCCAGTAGACCGCAGGGGCGGTGGAACACTGAAGCTTTCTTT.

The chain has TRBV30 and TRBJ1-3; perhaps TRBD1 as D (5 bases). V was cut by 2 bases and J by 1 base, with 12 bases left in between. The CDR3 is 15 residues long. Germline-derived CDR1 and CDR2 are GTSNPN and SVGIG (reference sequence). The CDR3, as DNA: TGTGCCTGGAGTTCAGGGCCTTTATCTGGAAACACCATATATTTT. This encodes CAWSSGPLSGNTIYF.

The CDR3 nucleotides are TGTGCCAGCTCTGACAGGAACACCCAGGCGGCTTTCTTT. It translates to CASSDRNTQAAFF. This chain joins TRBV5-6 and TRBJ1-1; a weak D match, TRBD1 (6 bases). Per the germline V gene, CDR1 is SGHDT and CDR2 is YYEEEE. Between the trimmed V and J ends, which lost 7 bases and 11 bases, there was a span of 21 bases. The CDR3 sequence is 13 residues long.

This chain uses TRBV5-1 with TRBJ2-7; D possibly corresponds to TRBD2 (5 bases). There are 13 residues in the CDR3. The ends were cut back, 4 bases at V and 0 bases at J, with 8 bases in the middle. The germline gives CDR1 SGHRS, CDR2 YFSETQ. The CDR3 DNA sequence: TGCGCCAGCAGCCCCGGGAACTCCTACGAGCAGTACTTC. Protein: CASSPGNSYEQYF. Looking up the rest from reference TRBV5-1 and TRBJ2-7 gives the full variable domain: KAGVTQTPRYLIKTRGQQVTLSCSPISGHRSVSWYQQTPGQGLQFLFEYFSETQRNKGNFPGRFSGRQFSNSRSEMNVSTLELGDSALYLCASSPGNSYEQYFGPGTRLTVT.

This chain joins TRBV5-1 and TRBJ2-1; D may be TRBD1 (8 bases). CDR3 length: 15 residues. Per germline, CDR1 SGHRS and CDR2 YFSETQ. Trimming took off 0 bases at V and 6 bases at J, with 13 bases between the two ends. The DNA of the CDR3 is TGCGCCAGCAGCTTGGGGACAGGGACTACCAATGAGCAGTTCTTC. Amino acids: CASSLGTGTTNEQFF.

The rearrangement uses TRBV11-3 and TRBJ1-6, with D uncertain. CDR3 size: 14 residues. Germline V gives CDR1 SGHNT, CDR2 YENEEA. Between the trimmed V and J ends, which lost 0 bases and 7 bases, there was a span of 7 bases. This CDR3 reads CASSLDGLNSPLHF. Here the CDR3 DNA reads TGTGCCAGCAGCTTAGACGGACTGAATTCACCCCTCCACTTT.

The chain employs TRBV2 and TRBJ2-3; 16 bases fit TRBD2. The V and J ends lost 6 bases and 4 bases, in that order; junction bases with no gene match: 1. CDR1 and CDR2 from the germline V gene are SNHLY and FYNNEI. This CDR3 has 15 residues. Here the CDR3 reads CASSGTSGGADTQYF. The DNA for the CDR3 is TGTGCCAGCAGCGGGACTAGCGGGGGGGCAGATACGCAGTATTTT.

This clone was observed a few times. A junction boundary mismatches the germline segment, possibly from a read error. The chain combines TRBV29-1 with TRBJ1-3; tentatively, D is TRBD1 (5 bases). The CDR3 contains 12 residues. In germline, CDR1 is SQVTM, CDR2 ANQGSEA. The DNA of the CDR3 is TGCAGCGTTGAAGGAGTAGGTTGGGGACTAGATTTT. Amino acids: CSVEGVGWGLDF.

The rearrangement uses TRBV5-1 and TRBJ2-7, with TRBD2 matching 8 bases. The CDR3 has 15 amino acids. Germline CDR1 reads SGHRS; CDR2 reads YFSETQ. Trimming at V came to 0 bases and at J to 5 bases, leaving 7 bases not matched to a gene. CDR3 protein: CASSLGWTSTNEQYF. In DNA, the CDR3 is TGCGCCAGCAGCTTGGGATGGACTAGCACCAACGAGCAGTACTTC.

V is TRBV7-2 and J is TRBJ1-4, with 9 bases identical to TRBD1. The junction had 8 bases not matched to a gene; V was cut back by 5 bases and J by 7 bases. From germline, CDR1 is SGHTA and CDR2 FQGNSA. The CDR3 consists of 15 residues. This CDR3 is CASSPWTGAAEKLFF. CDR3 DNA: TGTGCCAGCAGCCCGTGGACAGGGGCGGCTGAAAAACTGTTTTTT.

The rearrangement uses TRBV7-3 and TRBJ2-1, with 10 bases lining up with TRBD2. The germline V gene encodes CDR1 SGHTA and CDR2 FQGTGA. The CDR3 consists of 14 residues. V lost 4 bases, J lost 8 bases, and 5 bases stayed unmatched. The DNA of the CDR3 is TGTGCCAGCAGCTCTAGCGGGAGCGGTGATGAGCAGTTCTTC. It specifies CASSSSGSGDEQFF.

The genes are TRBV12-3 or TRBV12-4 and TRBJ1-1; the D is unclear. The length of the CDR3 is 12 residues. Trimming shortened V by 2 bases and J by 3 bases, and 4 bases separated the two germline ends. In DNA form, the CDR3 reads TGTGCCAGCAGTTTAACATACACTGAAGCTTTCTTT. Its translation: CASSLTYTEAFF.

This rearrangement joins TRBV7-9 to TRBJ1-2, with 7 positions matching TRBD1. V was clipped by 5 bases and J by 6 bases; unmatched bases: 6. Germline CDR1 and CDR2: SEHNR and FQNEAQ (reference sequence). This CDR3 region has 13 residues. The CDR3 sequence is CASSPYRGHGYTF. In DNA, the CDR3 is TGTGCCAGCAGCCCATACAGGGGACATGGCTACACCTTC.

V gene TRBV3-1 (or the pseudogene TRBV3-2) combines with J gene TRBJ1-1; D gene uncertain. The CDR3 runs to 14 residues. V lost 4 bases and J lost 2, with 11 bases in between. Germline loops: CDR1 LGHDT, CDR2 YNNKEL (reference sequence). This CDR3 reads CASSLSEGNTEAFF. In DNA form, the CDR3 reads TGTGCCAGCAGCCTGTCCGAGGGTAACACTGAAGCTTTCTTT.

The CDR3 coding sequence is TGTGCCAGCAGCCGGACAGGGGCTGGCTACACCTTC. Its translation: CASSRTGAGYTF. The rearrangement uses TRBV12-3 or TRBV12-4 and TRBJ1-2; 9 bases map to TRBD1. This CDR3 is built from 12 residues. Unmatched junction bases numbered 3, after V lost 6 bases and J lost 7 bases.

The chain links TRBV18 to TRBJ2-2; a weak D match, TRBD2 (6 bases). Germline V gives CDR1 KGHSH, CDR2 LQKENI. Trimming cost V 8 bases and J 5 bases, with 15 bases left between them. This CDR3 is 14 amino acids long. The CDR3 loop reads CASVRDSYTGELFF. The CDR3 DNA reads TGTGCCAGCGTCCGGGACTCCTATACCGGGGAGCTGTTTTTT.

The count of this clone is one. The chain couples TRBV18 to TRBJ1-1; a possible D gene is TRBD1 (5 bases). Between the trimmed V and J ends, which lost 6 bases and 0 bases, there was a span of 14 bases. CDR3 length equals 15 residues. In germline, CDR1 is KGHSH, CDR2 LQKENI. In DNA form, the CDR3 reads TGTGCCAGCTCGCTGGGGGAGGGGTTGAACACTGAAGCTTTCTTT. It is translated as CASSLGEGLNTEAFF. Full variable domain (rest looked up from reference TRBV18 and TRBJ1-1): NAGVMQNPRHLVRRRGQEARLRCSPMKGHSHVYWYRQLPEEGLKFMVYLQKENIIDESGMPKERFSAEFPKEGPSILRIQQVVRGDSAAYFCASSLGEGLNTEAFFGQGTRLTVV.

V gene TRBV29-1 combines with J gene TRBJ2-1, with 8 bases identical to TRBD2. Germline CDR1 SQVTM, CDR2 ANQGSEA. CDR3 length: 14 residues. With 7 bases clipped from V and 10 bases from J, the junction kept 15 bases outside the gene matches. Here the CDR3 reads CSAGGSSGRREQFF. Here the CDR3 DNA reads TGCAGCGCGGGAGGGTCTAGCGGACGTCGGGAGCAGTTCTTC.

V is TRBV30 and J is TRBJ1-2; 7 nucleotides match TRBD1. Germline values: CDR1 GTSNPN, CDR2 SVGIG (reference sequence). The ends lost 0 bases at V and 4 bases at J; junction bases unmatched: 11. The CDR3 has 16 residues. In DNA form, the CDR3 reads TGTGCCTGGAGTGTAATGGGGACAGTGATGGGCTATGGCTACACCTTC. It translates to CAWSVMGTVMGYGYTF.

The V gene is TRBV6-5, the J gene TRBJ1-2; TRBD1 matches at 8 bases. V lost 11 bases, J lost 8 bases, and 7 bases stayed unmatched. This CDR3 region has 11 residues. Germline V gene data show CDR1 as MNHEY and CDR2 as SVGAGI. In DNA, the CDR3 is TGTGCCGCCACAGGGGGGTCCGGCTACACCTTC. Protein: CAATGGSGYTF.

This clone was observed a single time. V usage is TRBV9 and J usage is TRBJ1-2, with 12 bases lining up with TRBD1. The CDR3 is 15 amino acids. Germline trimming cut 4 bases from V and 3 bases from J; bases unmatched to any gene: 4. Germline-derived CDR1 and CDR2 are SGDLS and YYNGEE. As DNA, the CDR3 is TGTGCCAGCAGCCCCGGGACAGGGGGCTACTATGGCTACACCTTC. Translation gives CASSPGTGGYYGYTF.

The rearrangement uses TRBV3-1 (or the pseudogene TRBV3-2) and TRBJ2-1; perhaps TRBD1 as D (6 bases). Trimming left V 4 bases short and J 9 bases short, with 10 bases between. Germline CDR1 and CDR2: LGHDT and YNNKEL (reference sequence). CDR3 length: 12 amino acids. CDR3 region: CASSLQGSEQFF. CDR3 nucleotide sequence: TGTGCCAGCAGCCTACAGGGCAGTGAGCAGTTCTTC.